A single sample gave rise to the 12 T cell receptor beta chains below, sequenced in a study of blood T cell repertoires in COVID-19. The repertoire was sequenced with immunoSEQ multiplex PCR; TCRdb's copy has only in-frame clones and lacks some. Among approximately 230,000 clones listed, approximately 82% were seen once. Sequencing used PBMCs or T cells enriched from blood (not recorded which). These receptors came from a man aged 35-49 years who had recovered from COVID-19.

This sequence joins TRBV7-2 and TRBJ2-7, with no clear D. In germline, CDR1 is SGHTA, CDR2 FQGNSA. With 1 base removed from V and 3 bases from J, the gap between germline ends came to 7 bases. This CDR3 spans 13 amino acids. The CDR3 DNA follows: TGTGCCAGCAGCTTAGAGAGCTACTACGAGCAGTACTTC. It translates to CASSLESYYEQYF.

This chain uses TRBV11-2 with TRBJ1-1, with D hard to call. V shed 1 base and J shed 5 bases, with 14 bases lying between them. The CDR3 loop spans 15 amino acids. Germline assignment: CDR1 SGHAT and CDR2 FQNNGV. CDR3 amino acids: CASSLVPRSVTEAFF. CDR3 DNA: TGTGCCAGCAGCTTAGTTCCACGGTCGGTGACTGAAGCTTTCTTT.

This rearrangement joins TRBV5-5 to TRBJ1-4; TRBD1 matches 7 bases. V trimming: 3 bases; J trimming: 1 base; junction bases outside the gene matches: 9. Per the germline V gene, CDR1 is SGHKS and CDR2 is YYEKEE (reference sequence). This CDR3 has 17 amino acids. This CDR3 reads CASSWGTESKTNEKLFF. DNA for the CDR3: TGTGCCAGCAGCTGGGGGACAGAATCGAAAACTAATGAAAAACTGTTTTTT.

The rearrangement uses TRBV9 and TRBJ2-5; tentative D call: TRBD2 (5 bases). Germline CDR1 is SGDLS and CDR2 is YYNGEE. V lost 0 bases, J lost 2 bases, and 17 bases lay in between. This CDR3 comprises 17 residues. The CDR3 DNA reads as TGTGCCAGCAGCGTAGCAGGTGAGGGTCGTGGGCAAGAGACCCAGTACTTC. Encoded protein: CASSVAGEGRGQETQYF.

The chain recombines TRBV28 with TRBJ1-3, with D maybe TRBD1 (5 bases). The CDR3 is made up of 12 amino acids. Trimming stripped 6 bases from V and 7 bases from J, with 10 bases between. CDR1 and CDR2 (germline): MDHEN, SYDVKM. The CDR3 loop is CASRGRGNTIYF. CDR3 coding DNA: TGTGCCAGCAGAGGCCGGGGGAACACCATATATTTT.

The chain has TRBV5-1 and TRBJ1-1; 7 nucleotides agree with TRBD1. Germline-derived CDR1 and CDR2 are SGHRS and YFSETQ. V shed 5 bases, J shed 5 bases, and the junction held 9 bases outside the gene matches. This CDR3 is 14 amino acids long. CDR3 residues: CASRERGRRTEAFF. In nucleotides, the CDR3 is TGCGCCAGCAGGGAGAGGGGGCGGAGGACTGAAGCTTTCTTT.

The chain carries TRBV7-8 and TRBJ1-3; D unclear. The germline gives CDR1 SGHVS, CDR2 FQNEAQ. The V and J ends lost 1 base and 7 bases respectively, with 11 bases between them. The CDR3 covers 14 residues. Here the CDR3 reads CASSLVPGGNTIYF. CDR3 DNA sequence: TGTGCCAGCAGCTTAGTACCTGGAGGGAACACCATATATTTT.

The chain has TRBV28 and TRBJ1-2, with a tentative D call TRBD1 (6 bases). Germline assignment: CDR1 MDHEN and CDR2 SYDVKM. This CDR3 has 12 amino acids. Trimming pared 6 bases from V and 7 bases from J, leaving 12 bases between. Here the CDR3 DNA reads TGTGCCAGCAGAACAGGGAGGGGTGGCTACACCTTC. Amino acids: CASRTGRGGYTF.

The chain joins TRBV30 to TRBJ2-5; tentative D call: TRBD2 (7 bases). The V gene's germline CDR1 is GTSNPN and CDR2 SVGIG (reference sequence). The CDR3 length is 15 residues. Trimming removed 2 bases from V and 5 bases from J, with 18 bases in between. Here the CDR3 reads CAWSFGGGGKETQYF. The DNA for the CDR3 is TGTGCCTGGAGTTTCGGCGGGGGCGGTAAGGAGACCCAGTACTTC.

V usage is TRBV19 and J usage is TRBJ1-6; TRBD1 aligns across 7 bases. The germline CDR1 and CDR2 sequences are LNHDA and SQIVND (reference sequence). Germline trimming cut 10 bases from V and 9 bases from J; bases unmatched to any gene: 9. This CDR3 region has 13 residues. This CDR3 is CATSGTVGSPLHF. As DNA, the CDR3 is TGTGCCACTAGCGGGACAGTCGGTTCACCCCTCCACTTT. Complete variable domain (other parts from reference TRBV19 and TRBJ1-6): DGGITQSPKYLFRKEGQNVTLSCEQNLNHDAMYWYRQDPGQGLRLIYYSQIVNDFQKGDIAEGYSVSREKKESFPLTVTSAQKNPTAFYLCATSGTVGSPLHFGNGTRLTVT.

CDR3 nucleotides: TGTGCCAGCAGCTTGGTATCCTCCAACTATGGCTACACCTTC. Translating it yields CASSLVSSNYGYTF. This chain uses TRBV5-6 with TRBJ1-2; D not resolved. Germline CDR1 reads SGHDT; CDR2 reads YYEEEE. The CDR3 covers 14 residues. V shed 0 bases and J shed 2 bases, with 8 bases lying between them.

The chain recombines TRBV7-3 with TRBJ2-1; D ambiguous. Trimming shortened V by 4 bases and J by 10 bases, and 8 bases separated the two germline ends. The germline V gene encodes CDR1 SGHTA and CDR2 FQGTGA. The length of the CDR3 is 11 residues. The CDR3 region has the DNA TGTGCCAGCAGCTATCGACAAGAGCAGTTCTTC. Translating gives CASSYRQEQFF.